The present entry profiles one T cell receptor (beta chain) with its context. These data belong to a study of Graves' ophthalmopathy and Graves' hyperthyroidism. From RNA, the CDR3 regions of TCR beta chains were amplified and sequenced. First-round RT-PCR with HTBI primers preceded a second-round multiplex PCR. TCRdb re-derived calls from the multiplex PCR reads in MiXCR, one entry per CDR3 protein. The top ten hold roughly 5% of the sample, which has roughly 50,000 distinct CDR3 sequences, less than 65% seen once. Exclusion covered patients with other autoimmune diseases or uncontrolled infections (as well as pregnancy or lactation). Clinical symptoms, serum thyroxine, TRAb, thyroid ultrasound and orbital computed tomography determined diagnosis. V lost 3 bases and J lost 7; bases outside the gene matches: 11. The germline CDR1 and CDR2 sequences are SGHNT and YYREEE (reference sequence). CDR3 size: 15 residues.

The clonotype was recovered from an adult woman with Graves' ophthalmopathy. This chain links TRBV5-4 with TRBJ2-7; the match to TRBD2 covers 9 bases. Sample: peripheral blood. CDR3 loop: CASSSGTSFTGEQYF. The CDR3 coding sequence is TGTGCCAGCAGCTCAGGGACTAGCTTCACCGGGGAGCAGTACTTC.